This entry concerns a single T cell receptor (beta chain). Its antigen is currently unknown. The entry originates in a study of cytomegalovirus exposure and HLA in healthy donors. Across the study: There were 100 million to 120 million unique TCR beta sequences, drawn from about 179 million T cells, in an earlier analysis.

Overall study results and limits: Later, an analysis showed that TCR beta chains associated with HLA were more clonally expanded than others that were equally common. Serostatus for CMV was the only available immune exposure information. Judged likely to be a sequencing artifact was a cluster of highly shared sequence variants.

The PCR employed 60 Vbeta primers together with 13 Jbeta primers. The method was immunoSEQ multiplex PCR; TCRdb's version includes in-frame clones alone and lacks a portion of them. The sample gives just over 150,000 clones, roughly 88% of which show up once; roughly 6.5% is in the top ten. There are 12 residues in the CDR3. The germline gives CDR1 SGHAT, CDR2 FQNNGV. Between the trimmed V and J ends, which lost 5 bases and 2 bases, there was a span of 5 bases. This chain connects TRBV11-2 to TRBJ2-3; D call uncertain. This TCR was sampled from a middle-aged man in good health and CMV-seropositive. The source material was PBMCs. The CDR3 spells CASSVYTDTQYF. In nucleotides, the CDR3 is TGTGCCAGCAGCGTGTACACAGATACGCAGTATTTT.